This TCR beta chain appears in the sequencing data of a study of T cells after yellow fever vaccination (dated by TCRdb to about 2019). Describing the broader study: Libraries from fractions with low cell numbers were prepared with the SMART-Seq v4 Ultra Low Input RNA kit. To track T-cell clones before and after primary and booster YFV17D yellow fever vaccination, bulk TCR alpha and beta repertoires were sequenced longitudinally. The cohort comprised two healthy male donors, one aged 18 to 30 and one aged 30 to 40 years. Bulk PBMC replicates and cell subsets were isolated from blood drawn at multiple timepoints before and after both primary and secondary immunization.

Study-wide conclusions, independent of this receptor: A small share of clonotypes occurred in both CD4 and CD8 compartments, likely arising from convergent recombination. Most clones expanded after primary vaccination (almost 97% of CD4 and around 89% of CD8) were re-detected after the booster, suggesting that broad memory maintenance occurred. The study included only a couple of donors, which limits how far the findings can be generalized. FACS-sorted repertoires could contain abundant contaminating clonotypes from the bulk population, so computational filtering was required. Compared with the primary T-cell response, the secondary T-cell response was weaker but faster, peaking on day 5 rather than day 15.

Taken with the paper, the label for treatment or condition translates to: live attenuated yellow fever vaccine strain. Two biological replicates of bulk PBMCs were collected at each blood-draw timepoint. PBMCs were isolated from peripheral blood using a standard Ficoll-Paque protocol. TriZol was used to extract RNA from bulk PBMCs, CD4 and CD8 fractions, and dextramer-positive and dextramer-negative fractions. This clonotype occurred many times. Its antigen remains undetermined. Base quality data are lacking; no much larger clone is found one base away. The CDR1 and CDR2 encoded by the germline V gene are SGHVS and FNYEAQ. At the junction V is shortened by 4 bases and J by 5 bases, with 14 bases in between. Inclusive of the bounding cysteine and phenylalanine, the CDR3 is 14 residues long. CDR3 DNA is the only sequence kept; it has 42 bases, read in frame from the first base. Synthesis of TCR cDNA relied on 5'RACE template switching, a step that introduced a universal primer site along with unique molecular identifiers. Priming for cDNA synthesis came from both the TCR alpha and TCR beta constant segments. Two PCR steps were used to amplify libraries, with sample barcodes and sequencing adapters being added in the second step. Sequencing of libraries was performed on Illumina HiSeq 2500 (2x100 bp) or NovaSeq (2x150 bp). As for the authors' bioinformatics: MIGEC was used to demultiplex reads and collapse the reads into UMI consensus sequences, and MiXCR was used for V(D)J alignment. Vaccine-responding clonotypes were identified with edgeR using replicate PBMC samples, with FDR below 0.01 and a log2 fold change above 5 up to day 15 being required. Each bulk clonotype received a CD4 or CD8 identity based on whether the sequenced CD4 or CD8 repertoire contained that clonotype at higher abundance. The public reads were reprocessed in TCRdb via fastp at Q25 and MiXCR, keeping in-frame beta chains. One record per CDR3 amino acid sequence lists the most common genes and DNA. These V and J calls rely on TCRdb rather than the paper's analysis. The sample table holds under 700,000 distinct CDR3 sequences, of which roughly a sixth were seen once. Clones ranked in the top ten supply 15% to 20% of the sample.

The V and J segments used are TRBV7-6 and TRBJ2-5; the D gene is perhaps TRBD1, on 5 matching bases. This material consisted of PBMCs, taken 5 days after the first yellow fever vaccination. The source of this sequence is a man aged 18-30 years who received the YFV17D yellow fever vaccine. This receptor has the CDR3 CASSSRPRVETQYF. The sequenced DNA is TGTGCCAGCAGCTCTCGACCCAGGGTCGAGACCCAGTACTTC.